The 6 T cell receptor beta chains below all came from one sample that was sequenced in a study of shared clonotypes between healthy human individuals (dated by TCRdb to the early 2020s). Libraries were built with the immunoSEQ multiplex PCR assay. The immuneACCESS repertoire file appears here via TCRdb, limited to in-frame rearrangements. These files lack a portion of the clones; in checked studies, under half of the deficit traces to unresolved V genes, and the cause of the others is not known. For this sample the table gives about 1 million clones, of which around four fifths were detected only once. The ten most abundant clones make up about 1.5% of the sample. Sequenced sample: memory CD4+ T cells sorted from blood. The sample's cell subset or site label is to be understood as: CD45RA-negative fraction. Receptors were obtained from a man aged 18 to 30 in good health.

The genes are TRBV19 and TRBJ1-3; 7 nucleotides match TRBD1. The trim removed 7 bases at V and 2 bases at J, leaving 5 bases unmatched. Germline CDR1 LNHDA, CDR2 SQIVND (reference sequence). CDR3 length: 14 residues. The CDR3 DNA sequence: TGTGCCAGTAATCGCAGGGGGACTGGAAACACCATATATTTT. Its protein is CASNRRGTGNTIYF.

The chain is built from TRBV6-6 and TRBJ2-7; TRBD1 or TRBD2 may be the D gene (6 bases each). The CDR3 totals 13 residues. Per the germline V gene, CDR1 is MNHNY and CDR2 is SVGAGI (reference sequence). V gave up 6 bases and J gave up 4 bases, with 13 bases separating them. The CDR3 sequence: CASSRGPTYEQYF. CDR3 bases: TGTGCCAGCAGCCGGGGGCCGACATACGAGCAGTACTTC.

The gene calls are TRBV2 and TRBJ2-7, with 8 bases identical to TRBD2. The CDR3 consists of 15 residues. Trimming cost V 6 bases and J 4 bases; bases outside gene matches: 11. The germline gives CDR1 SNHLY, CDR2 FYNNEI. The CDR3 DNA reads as TGTGCCAGCAGCCTGGGACTAGTTTCGGGTTACGAGCAGTACTTC. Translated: CASSLGLVSGYEQYF.

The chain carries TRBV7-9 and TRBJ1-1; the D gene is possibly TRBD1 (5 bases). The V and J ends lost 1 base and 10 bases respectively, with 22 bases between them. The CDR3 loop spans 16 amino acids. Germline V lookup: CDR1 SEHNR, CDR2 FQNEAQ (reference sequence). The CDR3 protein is CASSLGPLGQDPGAFF. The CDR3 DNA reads TGTGCCAGCAGCTTAGGGCCGTTGGGGCAGGACCCGGGAGCTTTCTTT.

The CDR3 bases are TGTGCCAGCAGCTTAGGCGGGGGGCCTCACACCGGGGAGCTGTTTTTT. The encoded protein is CASSLGGGPHTGELFF. The rearrangement links TRBV11-3 to TRBJ2-2; 8 bases line up with TRBD2. The CDR3 is 16 amino acids. V lost 1 base to trimming and J lost 3 bases; unmatched junction nucleotides: 4. Germline CDR1 and CDR2: SGHNT and YENEEA.

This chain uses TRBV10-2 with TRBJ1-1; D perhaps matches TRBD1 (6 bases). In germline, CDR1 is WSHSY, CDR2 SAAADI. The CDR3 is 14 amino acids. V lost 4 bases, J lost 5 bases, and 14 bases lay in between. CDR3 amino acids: CASSGTGRQTEAFF. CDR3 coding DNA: TGCGCCAGCAGTGGCACAGGGAGGCAAACTGAAGCTTTCTTT.